What follows is one T cell receptor (beta chain) and its context. This entry comes from a study of cytomegalovirus exposure and HLA in healthy donors. The primer mix had 60 Vbeta and 13 Jbeta primers. Assay: immunoSEQ multiplex PCR; the TCRdb copy retains only in-frame clones and omits some. The table includes fewer than 95,000 clones, roughly 69% detected once. The CDR3 is 13 amino acids. Trimming took off 0 bases at V and 8 bases at J, with 8 bases between the two ends. Per the germline V gene, CDR1 is SGHNT and CDR2 is YENEEA. The origin of this receptor is a woman aged 25 to 39 in good health and CMV-seronegative. The rearrangement uses TRBV11-3 and TRBJ2-1; a possible D gene is TRBD1 (5 bases). Sequenced: PBMCs. DNA of the CDR3: TGTGCCAGCAGCTTAGAACTGGGGCATGAGCAGTTCTTC. The encoded protein is CASSLELGHEQFF.